This T cell receptor beta chain was identified in a study of CD8+CD57+ T cells in acquired aplastic anemia. Study-level background: Sorted CD4+ and CD8+ cells gave a mean 3.2 ug DNA, range 0.2 to 27.4 ug.

Remarks on this clonotype: The antigen is not known.

Template material for TCR beta VDJ and CDR3 profiling consisted of genomic DNA. TCRdb re-derived calls from the reads in MiXCR, one entry per CDR3 protein. The sample lists under 200,000 distinct CDR3 sequences; roughly 64% were seen once. The study's findings and limits: Patients and controls turned out to have some 30 CD8+ CDR3 sequences in common. Between the patient and control groups, CD8+ Simpson's diversity did not differ significantly.

The CDR3 is 13 amino acids. CDR1 and CDR2 (germline): SNHLY, FYNNEI. Trimming pared 10 bases from V and 1 base from J, leaving 10 bases between. J is TRBJ2-2 and V is TRBV2, with a tentative D call TRBD1 (5 bases). The specimen sequenced was sorted CD4+, CD8+, or CD8+CD57+ T cells (not recorded which) from PBMCs. The receptor's source is a human donor with severe aplastic anemia or a healthy control (not recorded which). The CDR3 DNA follows: TGTGCCACCACAGACAGGAACACCGGGGAGCTGTTTTTT. Amino acids: CATTDRNTGELFF.